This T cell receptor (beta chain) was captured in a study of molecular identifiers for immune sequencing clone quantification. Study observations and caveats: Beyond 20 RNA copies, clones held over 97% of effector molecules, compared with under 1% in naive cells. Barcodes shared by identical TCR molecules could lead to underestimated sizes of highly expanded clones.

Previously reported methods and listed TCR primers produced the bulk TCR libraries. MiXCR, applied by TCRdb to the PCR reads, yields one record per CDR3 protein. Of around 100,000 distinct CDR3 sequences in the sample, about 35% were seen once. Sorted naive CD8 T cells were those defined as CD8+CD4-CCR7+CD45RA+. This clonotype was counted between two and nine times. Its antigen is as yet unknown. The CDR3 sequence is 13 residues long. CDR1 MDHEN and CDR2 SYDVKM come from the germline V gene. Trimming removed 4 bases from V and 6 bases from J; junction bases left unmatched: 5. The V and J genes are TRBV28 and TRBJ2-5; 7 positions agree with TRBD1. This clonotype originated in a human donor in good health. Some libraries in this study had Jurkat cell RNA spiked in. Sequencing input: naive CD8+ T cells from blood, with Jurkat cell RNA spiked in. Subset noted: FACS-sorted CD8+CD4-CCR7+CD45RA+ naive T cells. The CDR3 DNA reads TGTGCCAGCAGTTACAGGGGATCGAAGACCCAGTACTTC. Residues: CASSYRGSKTQYF.